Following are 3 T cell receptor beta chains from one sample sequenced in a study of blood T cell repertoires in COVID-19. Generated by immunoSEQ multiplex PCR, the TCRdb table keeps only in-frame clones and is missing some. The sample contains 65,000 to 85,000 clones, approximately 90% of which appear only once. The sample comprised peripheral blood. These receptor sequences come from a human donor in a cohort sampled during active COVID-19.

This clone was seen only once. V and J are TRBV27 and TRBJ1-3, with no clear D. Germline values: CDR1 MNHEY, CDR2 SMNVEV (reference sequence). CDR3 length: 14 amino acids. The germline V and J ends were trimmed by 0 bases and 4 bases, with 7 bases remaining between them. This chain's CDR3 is CASSLSSFGNTIYF. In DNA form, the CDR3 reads TGTGCCAGCAGTTTATCTTCCTTCGGAAACACCATATATTTT.

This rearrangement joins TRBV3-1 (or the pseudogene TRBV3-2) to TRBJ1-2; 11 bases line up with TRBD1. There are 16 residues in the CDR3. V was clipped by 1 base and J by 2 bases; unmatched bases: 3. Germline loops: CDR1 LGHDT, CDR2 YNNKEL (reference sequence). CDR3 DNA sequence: TGTGCCAGCAGCCAAGGCGGGGACAGGGGGAACTATGGCTACACCTTC. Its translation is CASSQGGDRGNYGYTF.

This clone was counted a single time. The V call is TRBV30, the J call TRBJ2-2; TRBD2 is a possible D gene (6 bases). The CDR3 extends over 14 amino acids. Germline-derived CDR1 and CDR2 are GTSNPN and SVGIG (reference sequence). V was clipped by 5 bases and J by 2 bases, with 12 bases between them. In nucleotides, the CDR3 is TGTGCCTGGCCCGGGAGTTCAAACACCGGGGAGCTGTTTTTT. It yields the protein CAWPGSSNTGELFF.